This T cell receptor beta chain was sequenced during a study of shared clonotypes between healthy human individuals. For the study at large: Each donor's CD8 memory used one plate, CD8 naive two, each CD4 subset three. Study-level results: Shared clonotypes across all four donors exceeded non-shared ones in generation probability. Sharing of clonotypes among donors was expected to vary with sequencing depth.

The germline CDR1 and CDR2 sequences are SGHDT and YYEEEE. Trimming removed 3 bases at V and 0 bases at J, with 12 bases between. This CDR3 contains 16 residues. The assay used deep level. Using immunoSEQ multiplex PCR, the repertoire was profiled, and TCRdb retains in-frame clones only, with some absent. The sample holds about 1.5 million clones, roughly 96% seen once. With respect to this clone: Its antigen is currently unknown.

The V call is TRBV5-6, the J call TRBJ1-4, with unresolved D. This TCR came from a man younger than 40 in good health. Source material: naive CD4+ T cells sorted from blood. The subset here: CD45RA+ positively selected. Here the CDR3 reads CASSSGPGPTNEKLFF. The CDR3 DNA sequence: TGTGCCAGCAGCTCCGGTCCGGGTCCAACTAATGAAAAACTGTTTTTT.